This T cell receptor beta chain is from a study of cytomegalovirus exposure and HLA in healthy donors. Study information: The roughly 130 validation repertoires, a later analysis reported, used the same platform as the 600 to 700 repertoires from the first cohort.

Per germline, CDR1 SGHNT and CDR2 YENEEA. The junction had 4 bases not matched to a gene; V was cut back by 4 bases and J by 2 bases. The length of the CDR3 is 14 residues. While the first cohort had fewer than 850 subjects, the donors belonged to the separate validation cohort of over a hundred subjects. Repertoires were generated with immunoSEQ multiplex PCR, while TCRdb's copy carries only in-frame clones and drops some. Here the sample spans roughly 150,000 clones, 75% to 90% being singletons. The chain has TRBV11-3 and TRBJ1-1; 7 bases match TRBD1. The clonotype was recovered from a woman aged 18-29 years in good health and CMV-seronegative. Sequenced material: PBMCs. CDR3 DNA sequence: TGTGCCAGCAGCTCGACAGGGCCTAACACTGAAGCTTTCTTT. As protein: CASSSTGPNTEAFF.